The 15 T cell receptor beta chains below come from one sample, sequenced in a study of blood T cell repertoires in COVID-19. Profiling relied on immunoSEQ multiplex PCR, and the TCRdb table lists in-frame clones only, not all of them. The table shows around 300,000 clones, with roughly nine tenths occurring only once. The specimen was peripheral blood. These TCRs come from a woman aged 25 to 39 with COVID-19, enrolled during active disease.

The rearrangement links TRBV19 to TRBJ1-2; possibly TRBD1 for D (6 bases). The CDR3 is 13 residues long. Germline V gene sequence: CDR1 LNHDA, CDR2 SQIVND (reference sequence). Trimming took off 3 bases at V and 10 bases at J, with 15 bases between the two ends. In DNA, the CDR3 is TGTGCCAGTAGTATGAATGGGGGCGGCTCCTACACCTTC. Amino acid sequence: CASSMNGGGSYTF.

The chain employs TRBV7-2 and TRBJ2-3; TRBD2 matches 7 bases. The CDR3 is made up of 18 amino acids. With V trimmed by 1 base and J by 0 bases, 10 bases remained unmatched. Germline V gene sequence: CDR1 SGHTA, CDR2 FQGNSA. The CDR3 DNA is TGTGCCAGCAGCTTAGTTGGGGCGGGAGCGGGAAGCACAGATACGCAGTATTTT. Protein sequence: CASSLVGAGAGSTDTQYF.

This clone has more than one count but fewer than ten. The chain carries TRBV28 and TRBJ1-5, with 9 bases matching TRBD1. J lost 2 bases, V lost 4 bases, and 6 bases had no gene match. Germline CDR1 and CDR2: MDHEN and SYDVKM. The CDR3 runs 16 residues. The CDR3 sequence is CASSSLTGGGNQPQHF. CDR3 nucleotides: TGTGCCAGCAGTTCCTTGACAGGGGGAGGCAATCAGCCCCAGCATTTT.

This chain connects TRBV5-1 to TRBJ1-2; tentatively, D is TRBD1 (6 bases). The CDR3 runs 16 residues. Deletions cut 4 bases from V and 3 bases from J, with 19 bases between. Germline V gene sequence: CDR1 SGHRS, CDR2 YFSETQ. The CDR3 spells CASSETNRESDYGYTF. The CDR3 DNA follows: TGCGCCAGCAGCGAGACCAACAGGGAATCTGACTATGGCTACACCTTC.

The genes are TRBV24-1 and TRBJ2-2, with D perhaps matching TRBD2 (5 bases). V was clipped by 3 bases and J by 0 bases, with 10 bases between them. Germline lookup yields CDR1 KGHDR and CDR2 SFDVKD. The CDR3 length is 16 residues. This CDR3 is CATSDRTGSNTGELFF. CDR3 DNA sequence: TGTGCCACCAGTGATCGGACTGGCTCGAACACCGGGGAGCTGTTTTTT.

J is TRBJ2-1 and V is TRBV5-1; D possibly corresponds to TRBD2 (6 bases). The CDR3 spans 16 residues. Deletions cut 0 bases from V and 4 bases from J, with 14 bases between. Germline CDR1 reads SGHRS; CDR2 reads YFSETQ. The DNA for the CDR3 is TGCGCCAGCAGCTTGGTCCCCGGGAGTAGTTACAATGAGCAGTTCTTC. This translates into CASSLVPGSSYNEQFF. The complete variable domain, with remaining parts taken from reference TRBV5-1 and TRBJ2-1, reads KAGVTQTPRYLIKTRGQQVTLSCSPISGHRSVSWYQQTPGQGLQFLFEYFSETQRNKGNFPGRFSGRQFSNSRSEMNVSTLELGDSALYLCASSLVPGSSYNEQFFGPGTRLTVL.

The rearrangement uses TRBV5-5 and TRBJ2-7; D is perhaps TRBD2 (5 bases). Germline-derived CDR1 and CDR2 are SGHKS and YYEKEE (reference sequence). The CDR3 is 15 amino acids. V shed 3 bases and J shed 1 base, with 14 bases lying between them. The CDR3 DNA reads TGTGCCAGCAGCTCGGCCCCCGGGGATTCCTACGAGCAGTACTTC. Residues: CASSSAPGDSYEQYF.

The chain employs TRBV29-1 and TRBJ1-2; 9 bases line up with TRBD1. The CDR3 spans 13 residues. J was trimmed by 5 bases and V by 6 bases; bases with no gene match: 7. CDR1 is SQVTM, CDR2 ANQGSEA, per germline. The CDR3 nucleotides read TGCAGCGTAGCACAGGGGGCGAGGTATGGCTACACCTTC. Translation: CSVAQGARYGYTF.

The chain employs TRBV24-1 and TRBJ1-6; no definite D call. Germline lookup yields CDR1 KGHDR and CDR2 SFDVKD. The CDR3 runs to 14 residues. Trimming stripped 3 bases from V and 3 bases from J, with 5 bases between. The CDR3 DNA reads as TGTGCCACCAGTGATCGCGACTATAATTCACCCCTCCACTTT. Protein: CATSDRDYNSPLHF.

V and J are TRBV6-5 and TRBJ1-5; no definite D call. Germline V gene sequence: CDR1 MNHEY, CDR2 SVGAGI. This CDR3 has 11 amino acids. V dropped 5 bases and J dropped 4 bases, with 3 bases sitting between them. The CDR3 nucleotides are TGTGCCAGCAGTACTAATCAGCCCCAGCATTTT. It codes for CASSTNQPQHF.

The CDR3: CASSSDRAGGNEQFF. CDR3 in DNA: TGCGCCAGCAGCTCCGACAGGGCGGGGGGAAATGAGCAGTTCTTC. The chain links TRBV5-1 to TRBJ2-1; tentatively, D is TRBD2 (8 bases). This CDR3 region has 15 residues. With 3 bases removed from V and 7 bases from J, the gap between germline ends came to 17 bases. CDR1 is SGHRS and CDR2 is YFSETQ in the germline V gene.

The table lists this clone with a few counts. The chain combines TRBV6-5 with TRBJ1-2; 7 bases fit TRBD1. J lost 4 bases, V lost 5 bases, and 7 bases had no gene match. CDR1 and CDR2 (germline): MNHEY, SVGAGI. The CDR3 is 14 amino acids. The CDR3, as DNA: TGTGCCAGCAGTACCCCAGGGGGTGCCTATGGCTACACCTTC. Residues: CASSTPGGAYGYTF.

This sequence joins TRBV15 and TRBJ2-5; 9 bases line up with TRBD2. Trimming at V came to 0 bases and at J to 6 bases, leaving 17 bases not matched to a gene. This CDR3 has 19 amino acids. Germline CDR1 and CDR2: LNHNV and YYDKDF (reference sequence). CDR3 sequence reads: CATSRESPLNSGSGKTQYF. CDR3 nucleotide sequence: TGTGCCACCAGCAGAGAATCCCCCCTCAATAGCGGGAGCGGGAAGACCCAGTACTTC. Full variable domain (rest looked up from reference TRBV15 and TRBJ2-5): DAMVIQNPRYQVTQFGKPVTLSCSQTLNHNVMYWYQQKSSQAPKLLFHYYDKDFNNEADTPDNFQSRRPNTSFCFLDIRSPGLGDTAMYLCATSRESPLNSGSGKTQYFGPGTRLLVL.

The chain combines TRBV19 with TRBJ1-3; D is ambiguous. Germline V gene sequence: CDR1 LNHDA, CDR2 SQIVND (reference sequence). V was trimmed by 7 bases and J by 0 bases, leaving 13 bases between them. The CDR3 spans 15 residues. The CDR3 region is CASILSAVSGNTIYF. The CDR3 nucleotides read TGTGCCAGTATACTAAGCGCAGTCTCTGGAAACACCATATATTTT.

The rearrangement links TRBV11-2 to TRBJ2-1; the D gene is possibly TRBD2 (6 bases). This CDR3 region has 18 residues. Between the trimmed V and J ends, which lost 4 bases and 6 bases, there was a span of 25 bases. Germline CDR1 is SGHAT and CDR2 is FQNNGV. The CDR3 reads CASSSSSEGVAAPNEQFF. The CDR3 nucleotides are TGTGCCAGCAGCTCCTCGTCTGAGGGAGTAGCGGCTCCCAATGAGCAGTTCTTC. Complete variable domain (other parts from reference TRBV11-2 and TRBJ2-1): EAGVAQSPRYKIIEKRQSVAFWCNPISGHATLYWYQQILGQGPKLLIQFQNNGVVDDSQLPKDRFSAERLKGVDSTLKIQPAKLEDSAVYLCASSSSSEGVAAPNEQFFGPGTRLTVL.